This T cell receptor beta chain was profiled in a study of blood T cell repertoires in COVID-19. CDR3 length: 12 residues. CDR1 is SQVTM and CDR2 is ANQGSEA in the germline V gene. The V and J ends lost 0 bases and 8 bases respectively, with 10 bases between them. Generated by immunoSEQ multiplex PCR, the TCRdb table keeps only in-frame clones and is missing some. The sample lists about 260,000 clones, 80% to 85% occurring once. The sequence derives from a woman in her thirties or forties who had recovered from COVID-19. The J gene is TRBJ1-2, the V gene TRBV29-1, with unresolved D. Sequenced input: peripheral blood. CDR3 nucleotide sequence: TGCAGCGTTGAAGATGGATCGAGGGGCTACACCTTC. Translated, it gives CSVEDGSRGYTF.